The subject of this entry is one T cell receptor (beta chain). Its target is not known. The data originate from a study of cytomegalovirus exposure and HLA in healthy donors. Across the study: A preliminary data release comprised 80 million to 95 million unique TCRs obtained from HLA-typed donors. Regarding the study as a whole: TCR beta chains numbering more than 150 were designated cytomegalovirus-associated.

The primer mix had 60 Vbeta and 13 Jbeta primers. The assay was immunoSEQ multiplex PCR, and TCRdb's table has in-frame clones only and misses some. Here the sample spans approximately 220,000 clones, 76% being singletons. The germline CDR1 and CDR2 sequences are ENHRY and SYGVKD. V lost 9 bases and J lost 3; bases outside the gene matches: 8. The CDR3 sequence is 14 residues long. Healthy bone marrow donors formed the donor group. This sequence was found in a man aged 18 to 29 in good health and CMV-seronegative. The rearrangement links TRBV10-3 to TRBJ2-3; 8 bases are a match to TRBD1. Material: PBMCs. CDR3 in DNA: TGTGCCATTGGGACAGGCGACACGACAGATACGCAGTATTTT. It specifies CAIGTGDTTDTQYF.